What follows describes a single T cell receptor beta chain. As yet, its antigen is unknown. Using its own MiXCR run on the reads, TCRdb lists one record per CDR3 protein. The table has tens of thousands of distinct CDR3 sequences, over 20% seen once. Germline assignment: CDR1 SGHTA and CDR2 FQGNSA. The CDR3 loop spans 14 amino acids. V dropped 3 bases and J dropped 4 bases, with 13 bases sitting between them. The data are from a study of T cell repertoires in cytomegalovirus infection. Broader study findings: The ex vivo response showed dominance by HLA-C-restricted CMV-specific TCR beta clonotypes.

The receptor comes from a human donor in good health (CMV status not recorded). Some clones in this sample may be carry-over from other donors' samples. The material was CD8+ T cells from cultured PBMCs, obtained from culture after CMV antigen stimulation. This rearrangement joins TRBV7-2 to TRBJ2-7; no reliable D call. CDR3 nucleotides: TGTGCCAGCAGCTTTGGGGTCCCGGGTTACGAGCAGTACTTC. Encoded protein: CASSFGVPGYEQYF.